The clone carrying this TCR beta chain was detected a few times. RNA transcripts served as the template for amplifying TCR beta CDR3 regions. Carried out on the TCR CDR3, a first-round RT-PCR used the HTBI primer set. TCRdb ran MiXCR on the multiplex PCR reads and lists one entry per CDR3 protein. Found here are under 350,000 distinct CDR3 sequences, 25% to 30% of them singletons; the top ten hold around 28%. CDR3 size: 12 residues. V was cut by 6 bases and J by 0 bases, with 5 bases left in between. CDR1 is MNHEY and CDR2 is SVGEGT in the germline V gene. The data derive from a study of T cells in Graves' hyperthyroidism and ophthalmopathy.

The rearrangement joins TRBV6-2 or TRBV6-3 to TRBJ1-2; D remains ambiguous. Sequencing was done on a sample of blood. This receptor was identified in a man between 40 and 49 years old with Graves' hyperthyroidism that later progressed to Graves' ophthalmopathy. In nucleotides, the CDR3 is TGTGCCAGCAGACCTGCTAACTATGGCTACACCTTC. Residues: CASRPANYGYTF.